The clone carrying this TCR beta chain was observed a few times. Germline loops: CDR1 SGHRS, CDR2 YFSETQ. CDR3 length equals 17 residues. V was pared by 4 bases and J by 3 bases, with 13 bases of the junction left unmatched. The sample originates from a study of blood T cell repertoires in COVID-19. The overall study: The United States, Italy and Spain supplied acute and convalescent COVID-19 samples. Sources were T cells, B-cell-depleted T cells, or PBMCs; the material itself was cDNA or gDNA.

As processed by the authors: By means of reference gene primer amplification, nucleated cell counts were estimated. Some clones are missing from TCRdb's copy, which holds only in-frame ones; the method was immunoSEQ multiplex PCR. Clonal size and the V and J genes are those of that table, whereas D and trimming came from the DNA. Of 40,000 to 55,000 clones listed, about 81% were seen once; the top ten hold approximately 4.5%. This sequence originates from a man aged 50 or older with active COVID-19. Material for sequencing was peripheral blood. The chain uses TRBV5-1 and TRBJ2-7, with 10 bases aligning to TRBD1. For the CDR3, the DNA is TGCGCCAGCAGCCCGAGGGCCAGGACAGGGGGATACTACGAGCAGTACTTC. Encoded protein: CASSPRARTGGYYEQYF.